This T cell receptor beta chain was recorded in a study of T cells after yellow fever vaccination. It was through 5'RACE template switching that TCR cDNA was made, with a universal primer site and UMIs added. TCRdb reprocessed the 5' RACE reads with MiXCR, giving one entry per CDR3 protein. Of hundreds of thousands of distinct CDR3 sequences listed, 8% to 9.5% are singletons. The CDR3 has 14 amino acids. V was trimmed by 3 bases and J by 3 bases, leaving 12 bases between them. Germline lookup yields CDR1 SNHLY and CDR2 FYNNEI. Worth noting for this clonotype: What it binds is unknown.

Study-wide points: Boosting was followed by the reappearance of most primary-vaccination clones (roughly 95% CD4, around 90% CD8). Bulk-population clonotypes that are abundant could appear as contaminants in FACS-sorted repertoires. When the response was secondary, it was weaker but reached its peak faster, day 5 versus 15.

The input for sequencing was PBMCs, taken roughly 46 days after the first yellow fever vaccination. This clonotype was obtained from a man younger than 30 who received the YFV17D yellow fever vaccine. V and J are TRBV2 and TRBJ2-7, with D perhaps matching TRBD2 (6 bases). The chain's CDR3 is CASSDHGGNYEQYF. The CDR3 DNA sequence: TGTGCCAGCAGTGATCACGGCGGGAACTACGAGCAGTACTTC. The complete variable domain, with remaining parts taken from reference TRBV2 and TRBJ2-7, reads EPEVTQTPSHQVTQMGQEVILRCVPISNHLYFYWYRQILGQKVEFLVSFYNNEISEKSEIFDDQFSVERPDGSNFTLKIRSTKLEDSAMYFCASSDHGGNYEQYFGPGTRLTVT.